This T cell receptor (beta chain) was profiled in a study of identical twins. Overall study results and limits: Carriage of fewer insertions was seen in abundant cord blood beta clonotypes, whereas memory repertoires showed none. Conclusions were based on cross-sectional statistical analysis, without following the same donors.

One entry per CDR3 protein results from TCRdb running MiXCR on the 5' RACE reads. Of about 470,000 distinct CDR3 sequences listed, approximately 24% are singletons. This clonotype showed up just a few times. Its antigen is still unknown. The CDR3 consists of 15 residues. CDR1 and CDR2 from the germline V gene are LGHNT and FRNRAP. Trimming cost V 4 bases and J 0 bases; bases outside gene matches: 4. The sample also formed part of further work on T cells expressing NK-cell markers. Per that study: The TCR beta repertoires originated in sorted CD3+CD56+NKG2C+, CD3+CD56+NKG2C- and CD3+CD56-NKG2C+ T cells. In about six donors, dominant CD3+CD56+NKG2C+ clones formed about 1.0-7.5% of CD8+ cells.

The receptor's source is a woman aged 18-29 years in good health. Sequencing used CD4+ T cells sorted from blood. V is TRBV12-5 and J is TRBJ2-3; 7 positions agree with TRBD2. CDR3: CASGSSGVSTDTQYF. CDR3 nucleotide sequence: TGTGCTAGTGGTTCAAGCGGGGTTAGCACAGATACGCAGTATTTT.